Listed here are 6 T cell receptor beta chains from one sample, sequenced in a study of identical twins. TCRdb independently ran MiXCR on the 5' RACE reads; one entry per CDR3 protein. Among around 690,000 distinct CDR3 sequences, 21% were seen once, and the ten largest hold 4% to 5.5%. The same data also contributed to another study, on T cells expressing NK-cell markers.

Sequencing used PBMCs. Receptor source: a woman younger than 30 in good health.

This clonotype was counted a few times. The chain uses TRBV12-3 or TRBV12-4 and TRBJ2-2; either TRBD1 or TRBD2 may fit D (5 bases each). The CDR3 is made up of 15 amino acids. The V gene lost 3 bases and the J gene lost 5 bases, with 13 bases spanning the gap. The DNA of the CDR3 is TGTGCCAGCAGTTTTTGGCAGGGAGAGACCGGGGAGCTGTTTTTT. It encodes CASSFWQGETGELFF.

This clonotype was observed a handful of times. J is TRBJ2-1 and V is TRBV20-1, with D perhaps TRBD1 (6 bases). V was trimmed by 0 bases and J by 9 bases, leaving 12 bases between them. Per germline, CDR1 DFQATT and CDR2 SNEGSKA (reference sequence). The CDR3 consists of 13 residues. The CDR3 coding sequence is TGCAGTGCTAGAGAGGGGGCTGCGACTGAGCAGTTCTTC. This sequence encodes CSAREGAATEQFF.

The J gene is TRBJ2-7, the V gene TRBV6-5; maybe TRBD1 (6 bases). V was clipped by 2 bases and J by 6 bases, with 14 bases between them. The CDR3 runs 14 residues. Germline V gene data show CDR1 as MNHEY and CDR2 as SVGAGI. The CDR3 DNA sequence: TGTGCCAGCAGTTACAGGACAGCCGGGACCGAGCAGTACTTC. Translating gives CASSYRTAGTEQYF.

In this sample, this clonotype turned up many times. The rearrangement links TRBV10-3 to TRBJ2-3, with D uncertain. The germline V gene encodes CDR1 ENHRY and CDR2 SYGVKD. V was shortened by 8 bases and J by 4 bases, with 7 bases between the two germline ends. This CDR3 comprises 11 residues. CDR3 sequence: CAIGRADTQYF. The CDR3 DNA follows: TGTGCCATCGGTCGCGCAGATACGCAGTATTTT.

This rearrangement joins TRBV12-3 or TRBV12-4 to TRBJ2-2; TRBD2 matches at 8 bases. J lost 7 bases, V lost 8 bases, and 12 bases had no gene match. The CDR3 runs 15 residues. The CDR3, as DNA: TGTGCCAGCGCCACTTTAGCGGGGTTGGTCGGGGAGCTGTTTTTT. Protein product: CASATLAGLVGELFF.

This clonotype was counted between two and nine times. The chain uses TRBV7-2 and TRBJ2-1; D is uncertain. With 2 bases removed from V and 6 bases from J, the gap between germline ends came to 8 bases. CDR3 length: 13 amino acids. Germline V gene data show CDR1 as SGHTA and CDR2 as FQGNSA. The CDR3 nucleotides are TGTGCCAGCAGCTTAAGAGCGTTCAATGAGCAGTTCTTC. This gives the protein CASSLRAFNEQFF.